Presented here are 28 T cell receptor beta chains from one specimen sequenced in a study of response to subunit inactivated influenza vaccine. TCRdb called the RT-PCR reads again in MiXCR, with one record for every CDR3 protein. The table lists roughly 620,000 distinct CDR3 sequences, about 11% of them singletons. These data are also associated with another study on T cells expressing NK-cell markers. That work contributes: TCR beta cDNA was made by 5'RACE template switching with UMIs.

This specimen was PBMCs from blood, taken on the day of vaccination. The receptors were sampled from a man aged 45-60 years who received an inactivated influenza vaccine.

This clonotype was counted between two and nine times. The CDR3: CASSEAETGPWGVQFF. CDR3 sequence (DNA): TGTGCCAGCAGTGAAGCCGAGACAGGTCCCTGGGGAGTGCAGTTCTTC. The V gene is TRBV6-1, the J gene TRBJ2-1, with D tentatively TRBD1 (6 bases). This CDR3 has 16 amino acids. Trimming removed 0 bases at V and 12 bases at J, with 21 bases between. CDR1 is MNHNS, CDR2 SASEGT, per germline.

The rearrangement joins TRBV5-8 to TRBJ2-2; 7 bases fit TRBD1. The CDR3 is 17 residues long. The V and J ends lost 4 bases and 4 bases, in that order; junction bases with no gene match: 13. Germline V CDR1 and CDR2: SGHTS, YDEGEE. DNA for the CDR3: TGTGCCAGCAGCCCGACAGGGAACCCGCGAGGCACCGGGGAGCTGTTTTTT. Protein product: CASSPTGNPRGTGELFF.

J is TRBJ1-5 and V is TRBV7-2; 7 bases are shared with TRBD1. This CDR3 has 14 amino acids. Germline CDR1 reads SGHTA; CDR2 reads FQGNSA. With 5 bases clipped from V and 4 bases from J, the junction kept 5 bases outside the gene matches. The CDR3 DNA sequence: TGTGCCAGCAGCCCGGACAGGACTAATCAGCCCCAGCATTTT. It codes for CASSPDRTNQPQHF.

This sequence joins TRBV20-1 and TRBJ2-7, with 8 bases matching TRBD2. The CDR3 is 15 residues long. Trimming at V came to 4 bases and at J to 2 bases, leaving 10 bases not matched to a gene. Germline CDR1 DFQATT, CDR2 SNEGSKA (reference sequence). CDR3 in amino acids: CSATSPGLGAYEQYF. CDR3 DNA sequence: TGCAGTGCTACCTCTCCGGGACTAGGAGCCTACGAGCAGTACTTC.

This clonotype appeared a few times. The chain employs TRBV6-2 or TRBV6-3 and TRBJ2-1; TRBD2 matches 7 bases. The J segment lost 8 bases and the V segment lost 4 bases, leaving 8 bases of the junction unmatched. The CDR3 sequence is 14 residues long. Germline V lookup: CDR1 MNHEY, CDR2 SVGEGT. The CDR3 nucleotides read TGTGCCAGCAGTTCTCCGGGACGGGGGGATGAGCAGTTCTTC. Protein product: CASSSPGRGDEQFF.

There are a few counts of this clonotype. This sequence joins TRBV20-1 and TRBJ1-5; maybe TRBD1 (6 bases). The CDR3 is 14 amino acids. Germline V gene lookup returns CDR1 DFQATT and CDR2 SNEGSKA (reference sequence). Between the trimmed V and J ends, which lost 3 bases and 2 bases, there was a span of 11 bases. The CDR3 reads CSASIRTGNQPQHF. As DNA, the CDR3 is TGCAGTGCTAGTATACGGACAGGCAATCAGCCCCAGCATTTT.

This clonotype was recorded many times. This chain links TRBV20-1 with TRBJ1-6; D gene ambiguous. This CDR3 has 14 amino acids. From germline, CDR1 is DFQATT and CDR2 SNEGSKA (reference sequence). V lost 3 bases and J lost 9, with 15 bases in between. The CDR3 is CSARTTGSPSPLHF. For the CDR3, the DNA is TGCAGTGCTAGGACGACTGGCTCTCCTTCACCCCTCCACTTT.

The V call is TRBV20-1, the J call TRBJ2-1, with TRBD2 matching 12 bases. Trimming at V came to 7 bases and at J to 5 bases, leaving 9 bases not matched to a gene. In germline, CDR1 is DFQATT, CDR2 SNEGSKA (reference sequence). The CDR3 extends over 15 amino acids. As DNA, the CDR3 is TGCAGTGTTCCCCGACTAGCGGGAGACGACAATGAGCAGTTCTTC. This gives the protein CSVPRLAGDDNEQFF.

The chain links TRBV4-3 to TRBJ2-1; either TRBD1 or TRBD2 may supply D (5 bases each). This CDR3 is built from 17 residues. Trimming pared 0 bases from V and 9 bases from J, leaving 21 bases between. The germline V gene has CDR1 LGHNA and CDR2 YSLEER. CDR3 residues: CASSQETQSGRTSEQFF. The CDR3 DNA is TGCGCCAGCAGCCAAGAAACCCAGTCGGGGCGGACCAGTGAGCAGTTCTTC.

This clonotype was found a few times. Written as DNA, the CDR3 is TGTGCCAGCAGCTTAGGCTCTGGGACGGCTAACACCGGGGAGCTGTTTTTT. Amino acid sequence: CASSLGSGTANTGELFF. This chain uses TRBV11-2 with TRBJ2-2; D is perhaps TRBD1 or TRBD2 (5 bases each). Germline lookup yields CDR1 SGHAT and CDR2 FQNNGV. The CDR3 consists of 17 residues. Trimming left V 1 base short and J 2 bases short, with 14 bases between.

This clonotype was seen more than once but under ten times. V gene TRBV7-2 combines with J gene TRBJ2-1, with D perhaps matching TRBD2 (6 bases). Deletions cut 0 bases from V and 5 bases from J, with 8 bases between. The CDR3 is 14 amino acids. The germline gives CDR1 SGHTA, CDR2 FQGNSA. CDR3 DNA: TGTGCCAGCAGCTTAGCCGCGGGGAACAATGAGCAGTTCTTC. Amino acid sequence: CASSLAAGNNEQFF.

In its sample, this clonotype was seen a few times. The chain uses TRBV5-1 and TRBJ1-4; D gene uncertain. There are 15 residues in the CDR3. The V and J ends lost 5 bases and 3 bases respectively, with 14 bases between them. CDR1 and CDR2 (germline): SGHRS, YFSETQ. The CDR3 loop reads CASRGFSTANEKLFF. The CDR3 nucleotides read TGCGCCAGCAGAGGGTTTTCAACGGCTAATGAAAAACTGTTTTTT.

This clonotype was seen more than once but under ten times. The chain couples TRBV15 to TRBJ1-1; 9 nucleotides align to TRBD1. The CDR3 is 16 residues long. J was trimmed by 2 bases and V by 3 bases; bases with no gene match: 7. CDR1 LNHNV and CDR2 YYDKDF come from the germline V gene (reference sequence). The CDR3 here is CATSRARQGVNTEAFF. The CDR3 DNA sequence: TGTGCCACCAGCAGGGCCCGACAGGGGGTTAACACTGAAGCTTTCTTT.

This clonotype was detected once. J is TRBJ1-1 and V is TRBV7-6; D uncertain. The CDR3 length is 14 residues. V lost 0 bases to trimming and J lost 1 base, with 6 bases between them. Germline lookup yields CDR1 SGHVS and CDR2 FNYEAQ. In DNA, the CDR3 is TGTGCCAGCAGCTTAGCGCGGACGAACACTGAAGCTTTCTTT. Translation: CASSLARTNTEAFF.

This clonotype came up many times. The J gene is TRBJ1-4, the V gene TRBV5-6; D is undetermined. Between the trimmed V and J ends, which lost 3 bases and 7 bases, there was a span of 16 bases. The CDR3 loop spans 15 amino acids. Germline loops: CDR1 SGHDT, CDR2 YYEEEE. As DNA, the CDR3 is TGTGCCAGCAGCTGGCGGGAGGTCGGCGGTGAAAAACTGTTTTTT. It is translated as CASSWREVGGEKLFF. The full variable domain, with the rest looked up from reference TRBV5-6 and TRBJ1-4, is DAGVTQSPTHLIKTRGQQVTLRCSPKSGHDTVSWYQQALGQGPQFIFQYYEEEERQRGNFPDRFSGHQFPNYSSELNVNALLLGDSALYLCASSWREVGGEKLFFGSGTQLSVL.

This clonotype has just a few counts. This chain uses TRBV10-3 with TRBJ2-5, with D maybe TRBD2 (5 bases). V dropped 3 bases and J dropped 5 bases, with 19 bases sitting between them. CDR3 size: 16 residues. The germline V gene encodes CDR1 ENHRY and CDR2 SYGVKD. CDR3 sequence (DNA): TGTGCCATCAGTGACGACTACCGGGCCCCGAGGGAGACCCAGTACTTC. This gives the protein CAISDDYRAPRETQYF.

In this sample, this clonotype turned up many times. The V call is TRBV20-1, the J call TRBJ1-5, with D uncertain. The V end was cut by 2 bases, the J end by 3 bases, with 14 bases between. CDR1 DFQATT and CDR2 SNEGSKA come from the germline V gene (reference sequence). This CDR3 contains 15 residues. CDR3 bases: TGCAGTGCTAGACGTTCGCTGGGGTACAATCAGCCCCAGCATTTT. Amino acids: CSARRSLGYNQPQHF.

There are a few counts of this clonotype. V gene TRBV20-1 combines with J gene TRBJ2-7; the D gene could be TRBD1 or TRBD2 (5 bases each). The germline V and J ends were trimmed by 0 bases and 8 bases, with 20 bases remaining between them. The CDR3 loop spans 15 amino acids. Germline V gene data show CDR1 as DFQATT and CDR2 as SNEGSKA (reference sequence). CDR3 residues: CSARDLRDPWPKQYF. In nucleotides, the CDR3 is TGCAGTGCTAGAGACCTACGGGACCCCTGGCCAAAGCAGTACTTC.

This clonotype was seen a single time. The chain has TRBV20-1 and TRBJ2-1, with a weak D call TRBD1 (5 bases). The CDR3 is 13 residues long. V lost 4 bases, J lost 2 bases, and 9 bases lay in between. CDR1 and CDR2 (germline): DFQATT, SNEGSKA (reference sequence). The CDR3 loop is CSANTGTYNEQFF. The CDR3 DNA reads as TGCAGTGCTAACACAGGAACCTACAATGAGCAGTTCTTC.

V gene TRBV4-1 combines with J gene TRBJ2-1, with D perhaps matching TRBD1 (6 bases). Trimming removed 4 bases from V and 2 bases from J, with 15 bases in between. Germline V gene data show CDR1 as MGHRA and CDR2 as YSYEKL. CDR3 size: 16 residues. Written as DNA, the CDR3 is TGCGCCAGCAGCCTAAACCGGGACAACACCTACAATGAGCAGTTCTTC. This encodes CASSLNRDNTYNEQFF.

The chain couples TRBV11-2 to TRBJ2-2; D possibly corresponds to TRBD1 (6 bases). There are 16 residues in the CDR3. V lost 2 bases to trimming and J lost 2 bases, with 12 bases between them. Germline V gene data show CDR1 as SGHAT and CDR2 as FQNNGV. The CDR3 region has the DNA TGTGCCAGCAGCTTATGGCAGACAGGAAACACCGGGGAGCTGTTTTTT. It specifies CASSLWQTGNTGELFF. Complete variable domain (other parts from reference TRBV11-2 and TRBJ2-2): EAGVAQSPRYKIIEKRQSVAFWCNPISGHATLYWYQQILGQGPKLLIQFQNNGVVDDSQLPKDRFSAERLKGVDSTLKIQPAKLEDSAVYLCASSLWQTGNTGELFFGEGSRLTVL.

This clonotype has a handful of counts. This chain links TRBV29-1 with TRBJ2-5; TRBD2 aligns across 7 bases. The CDR3 has 11 amino acids. V gave up 5 bases and J gave up 4 bases; unmatched junction bases: 1. Germline-derived CDR1 and CDR2 are SQVTM and ANQGSEA. CDR3 sequence: CSVPGGETQYF. DNA of the CDR3: TGCAGCGTTCCGGGGGGAGAGACCCAGTACTTC.

The J gene is TRBJ2-1, the V gene TRBV2; tentative D call: TRBD2 (5 bases). V lost 4 bases and J lost 7, with 20 bases in between. CDR1 is SNHLY, CDR2 FYNNEI, per germline. This CDR3 region has 16 residues. The CDR3 DNA reads as TGTGCCAGCAGTGTTGGGTCAAGTCGAGGGATTAATGAGCAGTTCTTC. Protein: CASSVGSSRGINEQFF.

This clonotype was counted a few times. This rearrangement joins TRBV5-6 to TRBJ2-5; TRBD2 agrees at 9 bases. V trimming: 4 bases; J trimming: 5 bases; junction bases outside the gene matches: 15. Germline V gives CDR1 SGHDT, CDR2 YYEEEE. The CDR3 spans 17 residues. The CDR3 region is CASSPPYGREGRETQYF. CDR3 in DNA: TGTGCCAGCAGCCCTCCTTATGGGCGGGAGGGCCGCGAGACCCAGTACTTC.

The CDR3 nucleotides are TGTGCCAGCGGGACTAGCGGGAAAACCGGGGAGCTGTTTTTT. This codes for CASGTSGKTGELFF. The chain employs TRBV28 and TRBJ2-2; 13 bases fit TRBD2. From germline, CDR1 is MDHEN and CDR2 SYDVKM. Germline trimming cut 8 bases from V and 5 bases from J; bases unmatched to any gene: 2. This CDR3 is built from 14 residues.

This clonotype was seen a few times. One end of the junction fails to match germline, which may point to a read error. V usage is TRBV5-1 and J usage is TRBJ2-3; 7 bases fit TRBD2. Germline-derived CDR1 and CDR2 are SGHRS and YFSETQ. CDR3 length: 15 residues. CDR3 protein: CASILLAGDTDTQYF. The CDR3 DNA follows: TGCGCCAGCATCTTGTTGGCGGGGGACACAGATACGCAGTATTTT.

This clonotype has more than one count but fewer than ten. The chain recombines TRBV5-1 with TRBJ1-6, with D possibly matching TRBD1 (6 bases). V lost 4 bases and J lost 6, with 14 bases in between. The CDR3 has 15 residues. CDR1 SGHRS and CDR2 YFSETQ come from the germline V gene. Here the CDR3 DNA reads TGCGCCAGCAGCGCCAGGGACACCACTAATTCACCCCTCCACTTT. Translating it yields CASSARDTTNSPLHF.

This clonotype was seen only a few times. The CDR3 nucleotides read TGTGCCAGCAGAGCTAACAGGAAGACCGGGGAGCTGTTTTTT. Its protein product is CASRANRKTGELFF. The chain links TRBV12-3 or TRBV12-4 to TRBJ2-2, with TRBD1 as a possible D gene (5 bases). The V gene lost 6 bases and the J gene lost 5 bases, with 13 bases spanning the gap. The CDR3 has 14 amino acids.